This T cell receptor (beta chain) was sequenced during a study of CD8 T cells in Susac syndrome. Random hexamers were used to reverse transcribe the RNA input (about 0.5 to 1 ug). The amplification used immunoSEQ multiplex PCR on TCR beta CDR3; it spanned 54 Vbeta and 13 Jbeta. TCRdb analysed the immunoSEQ multiplex PCR reads with MiXCR anew, one entry per CDR3 protein. The sample consists of around 80,000 distinct CDR3 sequences, roughly 90% of them appearing once. TCR beta sequences were obtained from blood CD8+ and CD4+ T cells. The multiple sclerosis controls were treatment-naive patients with relapsing-remitting disease that was stable or active. FACS was used to enrich TEMRA cells, whereas the CD8+ and CD4+ T cells were obtained by negative isolation. Trimming at V came to 8 bases and at J to 4 bases, leaving 5 bases not matched to a gene. The germline gives CDR1 MDHEN, CDR2 SYDVKM. The CDR3 is 14 amino acids.

V gene TRBV28 combines with J gene TRBJ2-2; 9 bases line up with TRBD2. Sequenced: CD8+ T cells from PBMCs. This sequence was found in a human donor with multiple sclerosis. The CDR3 DNA is TGTGCCAGCCGTGGGACTAGCAGCACCGGGGAGCTGTTTTTT. Translation gives CASRGTSSTGELFF.